This record covers a single T cell receptor (beta chain). Its target is not known. Method: immunoSEQ multiplex PCR; TCRdb's copy keeps in-frame clones and lacks some. The table lists roughly 96,000 clones, roughly 90% of them singletons. The data derive from a study of graft-versus-host responses after intestinal transplantation. Study overall: Recipients had transplants, and these were multivisceral, liver-intestinal, or isolated intestinal. Broader study findings: GvH clones turned up in recipient marrow; some had shown up first in ileum or blood. Early declines in HvG clones that occurred post-transplant were associated with peak circulating GvH clone levels.

The CDR3 contains 15 residues. V lost 0 bases and J lost 7; bases outside the gene matches: 5. The V gene's germline CDR1 is WSHSY and CDR2 SAAADI. This clonotype originated in a human donor who received an intestinal transplant. This sequence joins TRBV10-2 and TRBJ2-2; TRBD2 agrees at 7 bases. Specimen: unstimulated CD8+ T cells sorted from spleen or lymph node cells, collected before intestinal transplant. The CDR3 protein is CASSESAGVNGELFF. CDR3 in DNA: TGCGCCAGCAGTGAGTCGGCGGGAGTGAACGGGGAGCTGTTTTTT.